This paragraph reports one T cell receptor (beta chain). TCRdb's copy holds only in-frame clones and misses some; the assay was immunoSEQ multiplex PCR. This sample carries roughly 10,000 clones, about 70% of them seen once, and the ten largest clones take approximately 10%. These data originate in a study of CD4+ T cells in melanoma. The CDR3 has 14 amino acids. Trimming cost V 1 base and J 4 bases; bases outside gene matches: 4. CDR1 is GTSNPN, CDR2 SVGIG, per germline (reference sequence). This TCR derives from a human donor with melanoma. The chain combines TRBV30 with TRBJ2-7; 10 bases are shared with TRBD1. Sequenced sample: cells from a culture (not recorded whether cultured in vitro). The CDR3 nucleotides read TGTGCCTGGAGTGGACAGGGGGCAAGATACGAGCAGTACTTC. Amino acid sequence: CAWSGQGARYEQYF.